The rows below give T cell receptor beta chains drawn from one sample of a study of CD8 T cells in ankylosing spondylitis. MiXCR, applied by TCRdb to the 5' RACE reads, yields one record per CDR3 protein. The repertoire holds fewer than 550,000 distinct CDR3 sequences, with over 4% as singletons. Specimen: blood, either unsorted or a sorted T cell fraction (not recorded which). The receptors stem from a male donor with ankylosing spondylitis. Each CDR3 is given with its conserved first and last residue. Each record gives: V gene, clone size, J gene, D gene, CDR3 DNA, CDR3 protein. A D gene is named only where the DNA matches it firmly. Some rows mark clone size as missing; the rest say once, few, many or name a class of expanded clone.

TRBV20-1	many	TRBJ1-3	TRBD1	TGCAGTGCCCGGGACAGAGGAAACACCATATATTTT	CSARDRGNTIYF
TRBV20-1	few	TRBJ2-3	NA	TGCTGTGCTAGAGATTCCGGGGGAAGCACAGATACGCAGTATTTT	CCARDSGGSTDTQYF
TRBV20-1	many	TRBJ2-1	TRBD2	TGCAGTGCTAGCGAGACTAGCGGGGGCAATGAGCAGTTCTTC	CSASETSGGNEQFF
TRBV7-2	many	TRBJ1-5	NA	TGTGCCAGCAGCCCACCGGGACACTGGCAGCCCCAGCATTTT	CASSPPGHWQPQHF
TRBV27	many	TRBJ1-2	TRBD1	TGTGCCAGCAGTACCCGGACAGGGAGAGGTGGCTACACCTTC	CASSTRTGRGGYTF
TRBV6-4	many	TRBJ2-3	TRBD1	TGTGCCAGCAGTGGTGACAGGGGTCCAGATACGCAGTATTTT	CASSGDRGPDTQYF
TRBV5-1	many	TRBJ2-1	TRBD2	TGCGCCAGCAGCTTTCAAGCGGGGGCGTACAATGAGCAGTTCTTC	CASSFQAGAYNEQFF
TRBV19	many	TRBJ1-2	NA	TGTGCCAGTACGACCAAGTTGGGCGGAAGCTATGGCTACACCTTC	CASTTKLGGSYGYTF
TRBV9	many	TRBJ1-2	NA	TGTGCCAGCAGCGTAGGGTCCGTCGCTAACTATGGCTACACCTTC	CASSVGSVANYGYTF
TRBV20-1	many	TRBJ2-1	TRBD2	TGCAGTGCTATAGCGGGAGGGCAGGGTAACAATGAGCAGTTCTTC	CSAIAGGQGNNEQFF
TRBV5-1	many	TRBJ2-7	NA	TGCGCCAGCAGCTTGGGGGCAGGGGTGACCTACGAGCAGTACTTC	CASSLGAGVTYEQYF
TRBV7-9	NA	TRBJ2-4	NA	TGTGCCAGCAGCTTGGTGGATCTCTACCCTCAGTACTTC	CASSLVDLYPQYF
TRBV4-1	many	TRBJ2-5	NA	TGCGCCAGCAGCCAGGTTGGGTTTCAAGAGACCCAGTACTTC	CASSQVGFQETQYF
TRBV5-1	few	TRBJ2-7	TRBD1	TGCGCCAGCAGCCCGAAGACAGGGAGCGTCTCCTACGAGCAGTACTTC	CASSPKTGSVSYEQYF
TRBV2	many	TRBJ2-7	TRBD1	TGTGCCAGCAGTGTCGCCAGGGGGTTCTACGAGCAGTACTTC	CASSVARGFYEQYF
TRBV5-1	many	TRBJ1-6	NA	TGCGCCAGCAGCCTAAACCAGGGGCAGCTCCACTTT	CASSLNQGQLHF
TRBV29-1	many	TRBJ2-1	NA	TGCAGCGTTGACAGACGCTCCTACAATGAGCAGTTCTTC	CSVDRRSYNEQFF
TRBV20-1	many	TRBJ2-1	TRBD2	TGCAGTGCATCAGGGAGGGCTCATTCCTACAATGAGCAGTTCTTC	CSASGRAHSYNEQFF
TRBV20-1	many	TRBJ2-1	NA	TGCAGTGCTAGTCCCCCGCGGGACACCTCCTACAATGAGCAGTTCTTC	CSASPPRDTSYNEQFF
TRBV12-2	NA	TRBJ1-4	NA	TGTGCAAGTCGCTTAGCGCCGAGGGCGACTAATGAAAAACTGTTTTTT	CASRLAPRATNEKLFF
TRBV7-2	NA	TRBJ2-5	NA	TGTGCCAGCAGCTTACATCTACAAGAGACCCAGTACTTC	CASSLHLQETQYF
TRBV28	few	TRBJ1-5	NA	TGTGCCACCTCCCAGGGTCTTAGGCAGCCCCAGCATTTT	CATSQGLRQPQHF
TRBV7-7	many	TRBJ2-5	NA	TGTGCTAGCAGCTCAATACCCGACCCCGGGGAGACCCAGTACTTC	CASSSIPDPGETQYF
TRBV4-3	many	TRBJ1-2	NA	TGCGCCAGCAGCCACAGGGAGGCCGGGTATGGCTACACCTTC	CASSHREAGYGYTF
TRBV6-2/TRBV6-3	many	TRBJ2-1	NA	TGTGCCAGCAGTTCCCCGGGGGAGAGGCAGTTCTTC	CASSSPGERQFF
TRBV6-5	few	TRBJ1-2	NA	TGTGCCAGCAGTTCGAACATTTCGGATAACTATGGCTACACCTTC	CASSSNISDNYGYTF
TRBV2	few	TRBJ2-7	NA	TGTGCCAGCACGGCCGGAACCTACGAGCAGTACTTC	CASTAGTYEQYF
TRBV20-1	many	TRBJ2-3	TRBD2	TGCAGTGCTAAGCGGGGGGGCAACACAGATACGCAGTATTTT	CSAKRGGNTDTQYF
TRBV5-6	many	TRBJ2-5	TRBD2	TGTGCCAGCAGCTTCTGGTTAGCGGGAGGCGAGACCCAGTACTTC	CASSFWLAGGETQYF
TRBV3-1	many	TRBJ1-2	TRBD1	TGTGCCGGACAGGGTCGAGTCTATGGCTACACCTTC	CAGQGRVYGYTF
TRBV5-1	many	TRBJ1-1	TRBD1	TGCGCCAGCAGCTTAAGACCGGACAGGGTCACTGAAGCTTTCTTT	CASSLRPDRVTEAFF
TRBV28	NA	TRBJ1-1	NA	TGTGCCAGCAGCCCCTTTGGGAGGGTGAACACTGAAGCTTTCTTT	CASSPFGRVNTEAFF
TRBV5-1	many	TRBJ2-2	NA	TGCGCCAGCAGCTTGGGCCTCGTCCCCGGGGAGCTGTTTTTT	CASSLGLVPGELFF
TRBV3-1	many	TRBJ2-5	NA	TGTGCCAGCAGCCCGTCCTTAGGGGAGTATACCCAGTACTTC	CASSPSLGEYTQYF
TRBV6-1	many	TRBJ2-7	TRBD1	TGTGCCAGCAGCTCGGGACAGGGGGGGACCTACGAGCAGTACTTC	CASSSGQGGTYEQYF